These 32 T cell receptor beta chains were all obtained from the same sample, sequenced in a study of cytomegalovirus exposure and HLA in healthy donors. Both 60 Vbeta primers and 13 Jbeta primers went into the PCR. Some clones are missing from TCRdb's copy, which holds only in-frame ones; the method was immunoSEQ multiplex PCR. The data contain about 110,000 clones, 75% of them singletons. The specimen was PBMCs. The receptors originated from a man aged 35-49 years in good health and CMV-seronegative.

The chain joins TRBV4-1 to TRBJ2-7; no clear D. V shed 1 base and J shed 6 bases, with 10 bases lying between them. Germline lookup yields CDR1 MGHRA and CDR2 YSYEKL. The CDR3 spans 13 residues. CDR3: CASSQVIQREQYF. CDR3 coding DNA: TGCGCCAGCAGCCAAGTCATCCAGCGCGAGCAGTACTTC.

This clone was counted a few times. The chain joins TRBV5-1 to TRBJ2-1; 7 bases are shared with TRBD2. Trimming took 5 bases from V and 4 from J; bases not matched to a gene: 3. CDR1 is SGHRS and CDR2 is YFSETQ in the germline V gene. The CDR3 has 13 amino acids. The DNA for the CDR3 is TGCGCCAGCAGTCCGGGGGGTTACAATGAGCAGTTCTTC. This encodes CASSPGGYNEQFF.

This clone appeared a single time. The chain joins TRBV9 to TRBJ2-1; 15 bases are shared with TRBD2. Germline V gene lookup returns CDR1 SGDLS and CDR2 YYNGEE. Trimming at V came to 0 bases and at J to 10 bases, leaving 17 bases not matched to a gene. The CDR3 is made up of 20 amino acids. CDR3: CASSVVVSGTSGGPGAEQFF. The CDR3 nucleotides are TGTGCCAGCAGCGTAGTGGTGAGCGGGACTAGCGGGGGGCCCGGGGCGGAGCAGTTCTTC.

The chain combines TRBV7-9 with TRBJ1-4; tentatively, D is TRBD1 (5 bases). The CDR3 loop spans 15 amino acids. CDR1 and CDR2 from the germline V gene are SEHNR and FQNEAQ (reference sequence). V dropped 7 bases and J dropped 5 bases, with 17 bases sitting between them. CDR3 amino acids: CASNSYRGKNEKLFF. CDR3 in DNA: TGTGCCAGCAACTCTTATCGGGGGAAAAATGAAAAACTGTTTTTT.

In DNA, the CDR3 is TGTGCCAGCTCACCGGACAGGGGGGGTCAGCCCCAGCATTTT. Amino acids: CASSPDRGGQPQHF. J is TRBJ1-5 and V is TRBV18; 10 nucleotides match TRBD1. The junction had 2 bases not matched to a gene; V was cut back by 3 bases and J by 6 bases. CDR1 KGHSH and CDR2 LQKENI come from the germline V gene. This CDR3 contains 14 residues.

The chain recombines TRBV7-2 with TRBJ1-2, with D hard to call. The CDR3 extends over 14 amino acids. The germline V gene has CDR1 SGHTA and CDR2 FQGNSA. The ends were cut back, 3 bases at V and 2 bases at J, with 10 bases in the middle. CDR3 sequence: CASSFNSLNYGYTF. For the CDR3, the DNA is TGTGCCAGCAGCTTCAACAGTCTAAACTATGGCTACACCTTC.

The CDR3 reads CASSYRRLGGYGYTF. CDR3 nucleotides: TGTGCCAGCAGTTACCGCAGACTCGGGGGCTATGGCTACACCTTC. The chain recombines TRBV6-5 with TRBJ1-2, with D possibly TRBD1 on 5 matching bases. V was shortened by 2 bases and J by 4 bases, with 14 bases between the two germline ends. The CDR3 spans 15 residues. From germline, CDR1 is MNHEY and CDR2 SVGAGI.

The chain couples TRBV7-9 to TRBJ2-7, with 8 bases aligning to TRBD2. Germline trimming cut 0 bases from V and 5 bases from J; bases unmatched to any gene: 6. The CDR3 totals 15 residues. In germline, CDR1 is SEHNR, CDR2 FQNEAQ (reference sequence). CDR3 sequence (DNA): TGTGCCAGCAGCTTAGCGCACGGGGGGGCGCACGAGCAGTACTTC. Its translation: CASSLAHGGAHEQYF.

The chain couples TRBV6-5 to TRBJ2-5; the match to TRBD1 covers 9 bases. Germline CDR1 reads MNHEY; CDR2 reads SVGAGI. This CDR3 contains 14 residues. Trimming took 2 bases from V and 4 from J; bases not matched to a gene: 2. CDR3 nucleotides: TGTGCCAGCAGTTACGGGACAGGGTTAGAGACCCAGTACTTC. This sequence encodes CASSYGTGLETQYF.

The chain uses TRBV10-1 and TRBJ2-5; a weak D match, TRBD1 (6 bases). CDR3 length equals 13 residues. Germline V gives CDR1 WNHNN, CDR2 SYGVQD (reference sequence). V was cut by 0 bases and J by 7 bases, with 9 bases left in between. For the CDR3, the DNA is TGCGCCAGCAGTGAGTCGGGGGCAGGGACCCAGTACTTC. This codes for CASSESGAGTQYF.

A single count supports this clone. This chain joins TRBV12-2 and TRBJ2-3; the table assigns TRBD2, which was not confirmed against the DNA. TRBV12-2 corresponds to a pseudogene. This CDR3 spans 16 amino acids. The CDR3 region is CASRPSLREETDTQYF. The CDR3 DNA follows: TGTGCAAGTCGCCCCAGCCTCCGGGAGGAGACAGATACGCAGTATTTT.

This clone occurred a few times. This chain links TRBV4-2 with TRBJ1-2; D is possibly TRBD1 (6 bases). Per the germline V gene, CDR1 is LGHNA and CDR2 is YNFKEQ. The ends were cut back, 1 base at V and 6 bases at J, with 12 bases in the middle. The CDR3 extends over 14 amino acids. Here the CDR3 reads CASSQVAGQNGYTF. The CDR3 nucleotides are TGTGCCAGCAGCCAAGTCGCAGGACAGAATGGCTACACCTTC.

The CDR3 nucleotides read TGCAGCGTTGTTTTGAGTGCCTCTGGAAACACCATATATTTT. Residues: CSVVLSASGNTIYF. The chain combines TRBV29-1 with TRBJ1-3; no definite D call. V lost 4 bases to trimming and J lost 0 bases, with 10 bases between them. Germline V gene sequence: CDR1 SQVTM, CDR2 ANQGSEA. The CDR3 is made up of 14 amino acids.

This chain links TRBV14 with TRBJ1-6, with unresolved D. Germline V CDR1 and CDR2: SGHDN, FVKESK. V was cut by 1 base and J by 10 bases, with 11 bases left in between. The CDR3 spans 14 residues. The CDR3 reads CASSQAGYRSPLHF. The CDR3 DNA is TGTGCCAGCAGCCAAGCGGGGTATCGCTCACCCCTCCACTTT. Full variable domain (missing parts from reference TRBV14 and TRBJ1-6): EAGVTQFPSHSVIEKGQTVTLRCDPISGHDNLYWYRRVMGKEIKFLLHFVKESKQDESGMPNNRFLAERTGGTYSTLKVQPAELEDSGVYFCASSQAGYRSPLHFGNGTRLTVT.

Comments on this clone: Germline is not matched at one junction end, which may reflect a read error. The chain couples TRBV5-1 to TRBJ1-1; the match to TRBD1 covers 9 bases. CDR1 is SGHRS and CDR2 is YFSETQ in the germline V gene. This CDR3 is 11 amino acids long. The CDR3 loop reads CASSGGTGSLF. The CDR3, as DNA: TGCGCCAGCAGCGGAGGGACAGGGTCCCTCTTT.

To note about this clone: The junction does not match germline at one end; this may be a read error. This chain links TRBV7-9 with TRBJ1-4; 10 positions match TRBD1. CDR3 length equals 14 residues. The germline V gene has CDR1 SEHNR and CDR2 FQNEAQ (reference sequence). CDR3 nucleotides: TGTTCCAGCAGCCTGGGACAGGGGTATGAAAAACTGTTTTTT. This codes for CSSSLGQGYEKLFF.

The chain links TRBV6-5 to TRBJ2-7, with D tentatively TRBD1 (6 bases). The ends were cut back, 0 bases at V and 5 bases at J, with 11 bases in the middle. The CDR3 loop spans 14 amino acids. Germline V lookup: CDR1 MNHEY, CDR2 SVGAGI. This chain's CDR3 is CASSYSGGTDEQYF. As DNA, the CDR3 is TGTGCCAGCAGTTACTCAGGGGGAACTGACGAGCAGTACTTC.

CDR3: CASSLTTDSNQPQHF. In DNA, the CDR3 is TGTGCCAGCAGTTTAACGACAGATAGCAATCAGCCCCAGCATTTT. The chain has TRBV27 and TRBJ1-5; the D gene is possibly TRBD1 (5 bases). Germline V gene data show CDR1 as MNHEY and CDR2 as SMNVEV (reference sequence). Trimming shortened V by 2 bases and J by 0 bases, and 8 bases separated the two germline ends. The CDR3 loop spans 15 amino acids.

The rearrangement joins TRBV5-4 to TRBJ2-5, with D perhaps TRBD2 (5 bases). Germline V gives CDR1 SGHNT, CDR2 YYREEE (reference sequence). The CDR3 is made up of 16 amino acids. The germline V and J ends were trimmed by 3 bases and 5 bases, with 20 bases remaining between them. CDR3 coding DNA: TGTGCCAGCAGCTCGACCGTCGTGGCCGGGGAGGAGACCCAGTACTTC. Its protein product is CASSSTVVAGEETQYF.

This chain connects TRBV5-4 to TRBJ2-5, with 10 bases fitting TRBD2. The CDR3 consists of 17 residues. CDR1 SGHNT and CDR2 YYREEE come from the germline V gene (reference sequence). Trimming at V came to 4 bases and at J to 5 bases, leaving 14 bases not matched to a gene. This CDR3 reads CASSPGLASMVFETQYF. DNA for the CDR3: TGTGCCAGCAGCCCGGGACTAGCGAGTATGGTGTTTGAGACCCAGTACTTC.

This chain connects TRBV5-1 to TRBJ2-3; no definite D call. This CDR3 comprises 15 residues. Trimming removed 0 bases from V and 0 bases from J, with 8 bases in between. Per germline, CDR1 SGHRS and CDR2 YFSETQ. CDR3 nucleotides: TGCGCCAGCAGCTTGGATCCCAGTAGCACAGATACGCAGTATTTT. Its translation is CASSLDPSSTDTQYF.

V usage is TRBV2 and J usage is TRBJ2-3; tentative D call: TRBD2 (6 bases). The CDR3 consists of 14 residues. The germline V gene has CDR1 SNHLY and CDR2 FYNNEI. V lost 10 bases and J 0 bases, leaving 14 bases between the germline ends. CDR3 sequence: CAITAGRSTDTQYF. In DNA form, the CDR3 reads TGTGCCATAACAGCGGGTCGCAGCACAGATACGCAGTATTTT.

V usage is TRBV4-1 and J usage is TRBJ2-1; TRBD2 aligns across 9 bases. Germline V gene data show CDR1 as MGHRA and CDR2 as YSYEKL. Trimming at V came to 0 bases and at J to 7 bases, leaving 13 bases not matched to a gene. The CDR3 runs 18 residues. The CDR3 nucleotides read TGCGCCAGCAGCCAAGAAAGGGGCACCAGCGGGGGGTTGAATGAGCAGTTCTTC. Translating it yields CASSQERGTSGGLNEQFF.

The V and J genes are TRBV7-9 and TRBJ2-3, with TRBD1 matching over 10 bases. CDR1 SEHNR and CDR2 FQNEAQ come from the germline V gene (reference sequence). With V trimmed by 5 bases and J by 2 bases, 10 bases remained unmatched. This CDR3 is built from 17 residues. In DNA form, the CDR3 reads TGTGCCAGCAGCCAAAGCCCCGGGACAGGGGACACAGATACGCAGTATTTT. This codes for CASSQSPGTGDTDTQYF.

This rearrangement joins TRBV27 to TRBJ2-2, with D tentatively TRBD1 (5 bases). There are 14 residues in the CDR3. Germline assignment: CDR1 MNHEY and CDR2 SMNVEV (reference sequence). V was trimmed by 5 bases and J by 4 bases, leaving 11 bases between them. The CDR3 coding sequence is TGTGCCAGCAGTCGACAGTTGGGCACCGGGGAGCTGTTTTTT. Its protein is CASSRQLGTGELFF.

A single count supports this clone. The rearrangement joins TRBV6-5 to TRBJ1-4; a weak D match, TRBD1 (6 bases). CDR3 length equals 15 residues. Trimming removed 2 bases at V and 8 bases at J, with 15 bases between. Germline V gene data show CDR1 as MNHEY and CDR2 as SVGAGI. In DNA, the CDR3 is TGTGCCAGCAGTTACACGGGGGCGGGGGAGGAAAAACTGTTTTTT. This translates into CASSYTGAGEEKLFF.

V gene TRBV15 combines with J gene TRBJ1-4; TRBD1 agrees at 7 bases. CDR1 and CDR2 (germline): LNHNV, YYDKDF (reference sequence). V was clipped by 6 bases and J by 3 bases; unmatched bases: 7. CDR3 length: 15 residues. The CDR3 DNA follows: TGTGCCACCAGGACCGACAGGGCAGCTAATGAAAAACTGTTTTTT. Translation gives CATRTDRAANEKLFF. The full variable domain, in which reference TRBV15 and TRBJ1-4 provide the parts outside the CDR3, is DAMVIQNPRYQVTQFGKPVTLSCSQTLNHNVMYWYQQKSSQAPKLLFHYYDKDFNNEADTPDNFQSRRPNTSFCFLDIRSPGLGDTAMYLCATRTDRAANEKLFFGSGTQLSVL.

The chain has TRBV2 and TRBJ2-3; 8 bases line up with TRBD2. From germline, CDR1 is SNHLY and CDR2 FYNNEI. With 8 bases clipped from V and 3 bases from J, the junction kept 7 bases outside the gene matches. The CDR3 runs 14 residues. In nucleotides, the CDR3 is TGTGCCAGCTTCGGACGGGGGGGAACAGATACGCAGTATTTT. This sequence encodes CASFGRGGTDTQYF.

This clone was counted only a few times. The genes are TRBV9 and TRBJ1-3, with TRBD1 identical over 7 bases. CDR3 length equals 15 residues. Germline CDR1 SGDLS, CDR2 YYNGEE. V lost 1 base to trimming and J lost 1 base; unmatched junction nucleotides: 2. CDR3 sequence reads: CASSVRQGSGNTIYF. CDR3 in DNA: TGTGCCAGCAGCGTAAGACAGGGTTCTGGAAACACCATATATTTT.

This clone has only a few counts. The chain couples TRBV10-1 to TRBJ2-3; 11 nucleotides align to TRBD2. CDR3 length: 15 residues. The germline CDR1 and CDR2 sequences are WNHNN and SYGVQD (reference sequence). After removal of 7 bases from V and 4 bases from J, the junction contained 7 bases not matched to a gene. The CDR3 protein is CASNPGTSGADTQYF. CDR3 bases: TGCGCCAGCAACCCCGGGACTAGCGGCGCAGATACGCAGTATTTT.

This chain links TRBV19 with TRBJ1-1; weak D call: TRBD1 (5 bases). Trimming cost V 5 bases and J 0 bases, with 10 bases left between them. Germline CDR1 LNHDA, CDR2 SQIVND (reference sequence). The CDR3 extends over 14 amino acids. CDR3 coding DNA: TGTGCCAGTAGTCTTCAGGGCCTGAACACTGAAGCTTTCTTT. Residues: CASSLQGLNTEAFF.

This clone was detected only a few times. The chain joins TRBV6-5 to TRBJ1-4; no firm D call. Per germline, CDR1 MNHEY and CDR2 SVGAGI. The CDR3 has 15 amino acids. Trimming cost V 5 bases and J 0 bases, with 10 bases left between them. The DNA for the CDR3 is TGTGCCAGCAGTGCGCGGTGGGCAACTAATGAAAAACTGTTTTTT. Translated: CASSARWATNEKLFF.